The 26 T cell receptor beta chains below were found in one sample sequenced in a study of technical replicates of blood from several donors (TCRdb year 2017). The library was made by the immunoSEQ multiplex PCR assay. Held by TCRdb, this immuneACCESS table contains in-frame sequences only and omits some clones. Under half of the omission traces to an unresolved V gene where checked; the cause of the rest is unknown. In this sample the table shows 85,000 to 100,000 clones, 85% to 95% of which occur a single time. The top ten clones comprise roughly 0.28% of the sample. The sample was T cells isolated from PBMCs. The receptor source for this set is a human donor in good health.

CDR3 protein: CAISESTRQSSYEQYF. Written as DNA, the CDR3 is TGTGCCATCAGTGAGTCGACCAGGCAATCATCCTACGAGCAGTACTTC. The chain recombines TRBV10-3 with TRBJ2-7; D is unclear. Trimming stripped 0 bases from V and 1 base from J, with 13 bases between. Germline V CDR1 and CDR2: ENHRY, SYGVKD. The CDR3 consists of 16 residues.

The chain couples TRBV10-2 to TRBJ2-1, with 10 bases that match TRBD2. V gave up 8 bases and J gave up 7 bases; unmatched junction bases: 5. This CDR3 has 13 residues. The V gene's germline CDR1 is WSHSY and CDR2 SAAADI. CDR3 sequence (DNA): TGCGCCAGCGGGTCTAGCGGGGGTAATGAGCAGTTCTTC. This encodes CASGSSGGNEQFF.

The V call is TRBV13, the J call TRBJ2-5; TRBD1 matches 7 bases. V trimming: 5 bases; J trimming: 5 bases; junction bases outside the gene matches: 14. The germline gives CDR1 PRHDT, CDR2 FYEKMQ (reference sequence). This CDR3 has 16 residues. The CDR3 sequence is CASSTALQGNQETQYF. CDR3 sequence (DNA): TGTGCCAGCAGCACCGCCCTACAGGGGAATCAGGAGACCCAGTACTTC.

The rearrangement joins TRBV18 to TRBJ2-5, with 8 positions matching TRBD2. The CDR3 has 17 residues. Germline-derived CDR1 and CDR2 are KGHSH and LQKENI. The V gene end was trimmed by 2 bases and the J gene end by 2 bases; junction bases not matched to a gene: 10. The chain's CDR3 is CASSPKGTGGRQETQYF. CDR3 nucleotide sequence: TGTGCCAGCTCACCAAAGGGGACGGGAGGGCGACAAGAGACCCAGTACTTC.

V and J are TRBV4-1 and TRBJ1-5; 9 nucleotides align to TRBD1. There are 15 residues in the CDR3. The germline gives CDR1 MGHRA, CDR2 YSYEKL. J lost 4 bases, V lost 4 bases, and 5 bases had no gene match. The CDR3 bases are TGCGCCAGCAGCCTAAGGACAGGGGCGAATCAGCCCCAGCATTTT. This sequence encodes CASSLRTGANQPQHF.

The V call is TRBV27, the J call TRBJ2-1; 7 nucleotides line up with TRBD2. The germline CDR1 and CDR2 sequences are MNHEY and SMNVEV (reference sequence). With V trimmed by 4 bases and J by 6 bases, 12 bases remained unmatched. The CDR3 is 16 amino acids. CDR3 bases: TGTGCCAGCAGTTCCCTAACAAGCGGGATAGGCAATGAGCAGTTCTTC. Encoded protein: CASSSLTSGIGNEQFF.

The chain has TRBV6-1 and TRBJ1-5; maybe TRBD1 (6 bases). The CDR3 is 13 amino acids. Germline V gives CDR1 MNHNS, CDR2 SASEGT. V lost 3 bases and J 5 bases, leaving 8 bases between the germline ends. The CDR3 sequence: CASSENRDQPQHF. In DNA, the CDR3 is TGTGCCAGCAGTGAGAACAGGGATCAGCCCCAGCATTTT.

This rearrangement joins TRBV20-1 to TRBJ2-7; D is ambiguous. Germline CDR1 DFQATT, CDR2 SNEGSKA (reference sequence). With 4 bases removed from V and 8 bases from J, the gap between germline ends came to 9 bases. CDR3 length: 10 amino acids. The CDR3, as DNA: TGCAGTGCTAATTCTCCTAAGCAGTACTTC. Its protein is CSANSPKQYF.

V gene TRBV19 combines with J gene TRBJ1-5; the match to TRBD1 covers 8 bases. Trimming took 6 bases from V and 4 from J; bases not matched to a gene: 5. The germline V gene has CDR1 LNHDA and CDR2 SQIVND (reference sequence). This CDR3 is 14 amino acids long. CDR3 bases: TGTGCCAGTAGAGACAGGGGCTTAAATCAGCCCCAGCATTTT. Its protein product is CASRDRGLNQPQHF.

V usage is TRBV6-5 and J usage is TRBJ1-2; the D gene is possibly TRBD1 (5 bases). The CDR3 length is 14 residues. CDR1 and CDR2 from the germline V gene are MNHEY and SVGAGI. Trimming took off 3 bases at V and 4 bases at J, with 12 bases between the two ends. As DNA, the CDR3 is TGTGCCAGCAGTTATAAGGGGAAAACCTATGGCTACACCTTC. Amino acid sequence: CASSYKGKTYGYTF.

In its sample, this clone is medium-sized (0.01 to 0.1%). The chain employs TRBV2 and TRBJ1-5, with 7 bases matching TRBD1. There are 14 residues in the CDR3. V was clipped by 3 bases and J by 6 bases; unmatched bases: 5. The germline CDR1 and CDR2 sequences are SNHLY and FYNNEI. The CDR3 spells CASSDRGLSQPQHF. The CDR3 nucleotides are TGTGCCAGCAGTGATAGGGGGCTCAGTCAGCCCCAGCATTTT.

The V gene is TRBV14, the J gene TRBJ1-3; D possibly corresponds to TRBD1 (5 bases). Per germline, CDR1 SGHDN and CDR2 FVKESK. V lost 2 bases and J 0 bases, leaving 14 bases between the germline ends. The CDR3 length is 17 residues. CDR3 bases: TGTGCCAGCAGCCAACTGGACCCGGGGGGCTCTGGAAACACCATATATTTT. Its protein is CASSQLDPGGSGNTIYF.

The V call is TRBV9, the J call TRBJ2-3; D unresolved. The V end lost 0 bases, the J end lost 3 bases, and 5 bases lay between the germline ends. The CDR3 sequence is 13 residues long. Germline V gene data show CDR1 as SGDLS and CDR2 as YYNGEE. The CDR3 sequence: CASSVVRTDTQYF. The CDR3 region has the DNA TGTGCCAGCAGCGTAGTCCGTACAGATACGCAGTATTTT.

A remark on this clone: The junction departs from germline at one end; a sequencing error may be responsible. The rearrangement uses TRBV23-1 and TRBJ1-4; D is unclear. TRBV23-1 is an ORF for which the function is uncertain. There are 12 residues in the CDR3. CDR3 residues: CASSQYTQASLF. The CDR3 DNA follows: TGCGCCAGCAGTCAATATACGCAGGCGTCCCTTTTT.

The rearrangement links TRBV11-2 to TRBJ2-2; D not certain. The CDR3 is 20 residues long. The V end lost 0 bases, the J end lost 1 base, and 21 bases lay between the germline ends. Germline V gene lookup returns CDR1 SGHAT and CDR2 FQNNGV. CDR3 in amino acids: CASSLDLWAGDIRNTGELFF. In DNA, the CDR3 is TGTGCCAGCAGCTTAGATCTATGGGCAGGCGACATACGGAACACCGGGGAGCTGTTTTTT. Supplemented by reference TRBV11-2 and TRBJ2-2, the full variable domain reads EAGVAQSPRYKIIEKRQSVAFWCNPISGHATLYWYQQILGQGPKLLIQFQNNGVVDDSQLPKDRFSAERLKGVDSTLKIQPAKLEDSAVYLCASSLDLWAGDIRNTGELFFGEGSRLTVL.

The CDR3 DNA sequence: TGCGCCAGCAGTGAGGGGTTAGCGGGGGATAATGAGCAGTTCTTC. It encodes CASSEGLAGDNEQFF. This chain links TRBV10-2 with TRBJ2-1; 9 positions match TRBD2. CDR3 length equals 15 residues. The V and J ends lost 2 bases and 7 bases, in that order; junction bases with no gene match: 6. Germline V lookup: CDR1 WSHSY, CDR2 SAAADI.

The genes are TRBV6-6 and TRBJ1-1; TRBD1 matches 7 bases. The V and J ends lost 0 bases and 13 bases, in that order; junction bases with no gene match: 8. The CDR3 consists of 13 residues. The germline CDR1 and CDR2 sequences are MNHNY and SVGAGI (reference sequence). The CDR3 DNA reads as TGTGCCAGCAGTTACTCGACAGGGCTGGGGGGTTTCTTT. Its translation: CASSYSTGLGGFF.

The CDR3 nucleotides read TGTGCTAGTGGTTTGGCAGGCTCCTCGGGGACTCGCCACTACGAGCAGTACTTC. Its translation is CASGLAGSSGTRHYEQYF. This sequence joins TRBV12-5 and TRBJ2-7, with D perhaps TRBD2 (6 bases). CDR3 length: 18 amino acids. With 1 base removed from V and 3 bases from J, the gap between germline ends came to 22 bases. Germline CDR1 LGHNT, CDR2 FRNRAP.

The table lists this clone with a count of one. The chain combines TRBV7-9 with TRBJ1-4, with D perhaps TRBD1 (5 bases). The germline V gene has CDR1 SEHNR and CDR2 FQNEAQ (reference sequence). V was clipped by 11 bases and J by 8 bases, with 15 bases between them. The CDR3 has 12 amino acids. The CDR3 is CAGRDREEKLFF. The DNA of the CDR3 is TGTGCCGGACGAGACAGAGAAGAAAAACTGTTTTTT.

V gene TRBV6-4 combines with J gene TRBJ2-5; TRBD1 aligns across 8 bases. Per germline, CDR1 MRHNA and CDR2 SNTAGT. This CDR3 has 14 amino acids. Trimming cost V 5 bases and J 1 base; bases outside gene matches: 3. The CDR3 sequence is CASSRQGIQETQYF. The CDR3, as DNA: TGTGCCAGCAGTAGACAGGGGATCCAAGAGACCCAGTACTTC.

This clone was observed a single time. V and J are TRBV11-3 and TRBJ2-7; D not resolved. Germline CDR1 and CDR2: SGHNT and YENEEA. The CDR3 is 12 amino acids. V lost 1 base and J lost 4, with 5 bases in between. Here the CDR3 reads CASSLAGYEQYF. CDR3 bases: TGTGCCAGCAGCTTAGCCGGGTACGAGCAGTACTTC.

J is TRBJ2-1 and V is TRBV29-1; 8 bases align to TRBD2. This CDR3 spans 13 amino acids. V shed 2 bases and J 8 bases; nucleotides not matched to a gene: 5. Germline CDR1 SQVTM, CDR2 ANQGSEA. Here the CDR3 DNA reads TGCAGCGTTGAACGGGGGGGGTCCGATGAGCAGTTCTTC. It translates to CSVERGGSDEQFF.

The rearrangement uses TRBV18 and TRBJ2-7; D is possibly TRBD1 (6 bases). CDR1 KGHSH and CDR2 LQKENI come from the germline V gene. This CDR3 is built from 14 residues. The germline V and J ends were trimmed by 3 bases and 1 base, with 10 bases remaining between them. The CDR3 bases are TGTGCCAGCTCACCGCCAGGGGCATCCTACGAGCAGTACTTC. Protein: CASSPPGASYEQYF.

This chain links TRBV2 with TRBJ2-4; 9 nucleotides match TRBD2. CDR1 and CDR2 (germline): SNHLY, FYNNEI. CDR3 size: 13 residues. Trimming removed 4 bases from V and 9 bases from J; junction bases left unmatched: 4. The CDR3 is CASSGGREGIQYF. CDR3 coding DNA: TGTGCCAGCAGTGGCGGGAGGGAGGGCATTCAGTACTTC.

The genes are TRBV14 and TRBJ2-7; 8 bases align to TRBD1. This CDR3 contains 15 residues. The J segment lost 0 bases and the V segment lost 3 bases, leaving 4 bases of the junction unmatched. Germline V CDR1 and CDR2: SGHDN, FVKESK. CDR3 nucleotides: TGTGCCAGCAGCCACTCCACAGGGGGCTCCTACGAGCAGTACTTC. This encodes CASSHSTGGSYEQYF.

This clone was detected only a few times. The rearrangement links TRBV19 to TRBJ1-2; perhaps TRBD1 as D (5 bases). V dropped 1 base and J dropped 2 bases, with 11 bases sitting between them. CDR1 is LNHDA, CDR2 SQIVND, per germline (reference sequence). There are 15 residues in the CDR3. CDR3 DNA sequence: TGTGCCAGTAGTATAGTTACAGGTGGAAACTATGGCTACACCTTC. Protein sequence: CASSIVTGGNYGYTF.